These 4 T cell receptor beta chains were sequenced from one sample in a study of shared clonotypes between healthy human individuals. Only in-frame clones appear in the TCRdb table, and some are missing; sequencing was by immunoSEQ multiplex PCR. This repertoire shows around 1.9 million clones, just under 95% found once; its top ten account for more than 1.5%. The naive CD8 population came from CD45RO-negative cells selected for CCR7, without terminally differentiated effector memory CD45RA+ cells. Sequencing was performed on naive CD8+ T cells from PBMCs. The receptors derive from a man aged 18 to 35 in good health. Some clones in this sample may be carry-over from other donors' samples.

The chain uses TRBV9 and TRBJ2-1, with a tentative D call TRBD2 (7 bases). The V end was cut by 4 bases, the J end by 4 bases, with 18 bases between. The CDR3 loop spans 16 amino acids. Germline values: CDR1 SGDLS, CDR2 YYNGEE. The CDR3 protein is CASSPRGRGEYNEQFF. CDR3 nucleotide sequence: TGTGCCAGCAGCCCCCGGGGGAGGGGGGAATACAATGAGCAGTTCTTC.

The chain has TRBV9 and TRBJ2-3, with D uncertain. Trimming removed 0 bases from V and 4 bases from J, with 15 bases in between. Per germline, CDR1 SGDLS and CDR2 YYNGEE. The CDR3 sequence is 16 residues long. CDR3 residues: CASSVGANPSPDTQYF. The DNA for the CDR3 is TGTGCCAGCAGCGTAGGGGCCAACCCCTCCCCAGATACGCAGTATTTT.

The rearrangement uses TRBV1 and TRBJ2-2; the table's D call of TRBD2 was not tested on the DNA. TRBV1 is a known pseudogene. The CDR3 totals 19 residues. The CDR3, as DNA: TGCACCAGCAGCCAAGGCGGGACTAGCGTTAGCGCGAACACCGGGGAGCTGTTTTTT. Translation gives CTSSQGGTSVSANTGELFF.

The chain recombines TRBV28 with TRBJ2-7; 8 bases map to TRBD2. The CDR3 loop spans 13 amino acids. The trim removed 7 bases at V and 3 bases at J, leaving 5 bases unmatched. From germline, CDR1 is MDHEN and CDR2 SYDVKM. The CDR3 sequence is CASTHRGGYEQYF. CDR3 bases: TGTGCCAGCACTCACCGGGGGGGCTACGAGCAGTACTTC.